This entry describes one T cell receptor (beta chain). Its antigen remains unidentified. The sample originates from a study of a mutant IDH1 vaccine in newly diagnosed glioma. Whole-study context: Vaccine dosing followed radiotherapy by 4-6 weeks, or accompanied temozolomide cycles. Treated patients, averaging approximately 40 years, were roughly 60% male and around 38% female. Most had both radiotherapy and temozolomide beforehand; others had only one.

Sequencing used immunoSEQ multiplex PCR; TCRdb keeps in-frame clones, though not all of them. The sample lists roughly 120,000 clones, around 77% occurring once. Time point denoted: week 11, during vaccination. The vaccine gave 300 ug of a 20-mer mutant IDH1 peptide subcutaneously per dose. Each of the donors came in with new WHO grade 3 or 4 astrocytomas that were IDH1-mutant and ATRX-lost. CDR3 length: 16 amino acids. Trimming stripped 6 bases from V and 2 bases from J, with 16 bases between. Germline V CDR1 and CDR2: ENHRY, SYGVKD. The chain joins TRBV10-3 to TRBJ2-2; tentatively, D is TRBD1 or TRBD2 (5 bases each). The TCR sequence derives from a middle-aged man with glioma. This sample comprised PBMCs, obtained from a glioma patient whose treatment included an IDH1 peptide vaccine. CDR3 nucleotide sequence: TGTGCCATCAGAACCGGGACGGGGCCTAACACCGGGGAGCTGTTTTTT. It codes for CAIRTGTGPNTGELFF.